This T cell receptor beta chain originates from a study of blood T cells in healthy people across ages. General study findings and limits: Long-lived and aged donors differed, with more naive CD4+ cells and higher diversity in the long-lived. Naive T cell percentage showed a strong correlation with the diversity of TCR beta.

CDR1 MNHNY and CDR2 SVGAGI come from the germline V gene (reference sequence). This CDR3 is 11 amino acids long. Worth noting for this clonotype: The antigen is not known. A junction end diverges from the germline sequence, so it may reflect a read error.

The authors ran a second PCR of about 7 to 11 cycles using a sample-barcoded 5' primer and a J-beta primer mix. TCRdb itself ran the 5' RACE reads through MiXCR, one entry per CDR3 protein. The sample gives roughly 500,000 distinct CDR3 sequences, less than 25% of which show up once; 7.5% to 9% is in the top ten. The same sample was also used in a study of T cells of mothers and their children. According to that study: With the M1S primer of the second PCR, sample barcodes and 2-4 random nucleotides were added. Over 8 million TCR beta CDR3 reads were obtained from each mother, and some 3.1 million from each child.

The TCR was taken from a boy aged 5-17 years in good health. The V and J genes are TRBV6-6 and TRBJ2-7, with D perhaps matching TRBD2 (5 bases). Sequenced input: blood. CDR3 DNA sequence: TGTGCCAGCAGTTCCCGGGGTATTCTGAACTTC. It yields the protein CASSSRGILNF.